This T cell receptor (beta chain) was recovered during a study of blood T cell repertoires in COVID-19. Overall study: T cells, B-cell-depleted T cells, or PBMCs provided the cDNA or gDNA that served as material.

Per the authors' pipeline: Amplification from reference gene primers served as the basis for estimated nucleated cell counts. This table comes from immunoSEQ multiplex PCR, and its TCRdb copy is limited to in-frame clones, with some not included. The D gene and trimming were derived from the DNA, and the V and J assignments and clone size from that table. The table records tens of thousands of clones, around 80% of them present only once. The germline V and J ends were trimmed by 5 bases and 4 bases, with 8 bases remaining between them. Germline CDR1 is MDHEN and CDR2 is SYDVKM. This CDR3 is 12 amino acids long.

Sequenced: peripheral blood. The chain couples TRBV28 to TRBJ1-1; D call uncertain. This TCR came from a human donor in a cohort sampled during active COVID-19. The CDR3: CASSLGSTEAFF. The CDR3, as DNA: TGTGCCAGCAGTCTCGGGTCCACTGAAGCTTTCTTT.